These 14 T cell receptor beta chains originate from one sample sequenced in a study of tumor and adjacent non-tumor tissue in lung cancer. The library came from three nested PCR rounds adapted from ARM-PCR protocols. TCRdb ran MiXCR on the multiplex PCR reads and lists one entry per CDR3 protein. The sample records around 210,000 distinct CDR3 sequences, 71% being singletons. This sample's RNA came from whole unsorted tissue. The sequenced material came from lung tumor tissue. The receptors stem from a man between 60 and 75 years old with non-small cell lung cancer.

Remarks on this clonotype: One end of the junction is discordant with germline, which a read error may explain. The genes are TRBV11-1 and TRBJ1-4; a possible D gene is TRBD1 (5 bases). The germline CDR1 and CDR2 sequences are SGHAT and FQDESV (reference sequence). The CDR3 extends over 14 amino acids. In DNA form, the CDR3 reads TGTGCCAACAGCTCGGGACGGGATAATGAAAAACAGTTTTTT. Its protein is CANSSGRDNEKQFF.

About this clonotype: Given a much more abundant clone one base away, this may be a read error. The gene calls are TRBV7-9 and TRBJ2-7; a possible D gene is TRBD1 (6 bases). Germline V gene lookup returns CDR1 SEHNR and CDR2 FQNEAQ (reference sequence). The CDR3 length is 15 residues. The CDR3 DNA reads TGTGCCAGCAGCTTAGTCTGGGGGCTATCCCTCGAGCATTACTTC. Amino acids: CASSLVWGLSLEHYF.

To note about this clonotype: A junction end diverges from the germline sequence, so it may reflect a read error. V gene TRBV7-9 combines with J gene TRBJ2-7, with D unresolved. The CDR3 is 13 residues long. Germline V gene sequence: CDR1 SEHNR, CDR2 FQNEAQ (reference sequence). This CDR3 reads CTSSFGQFYEQYF. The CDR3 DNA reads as TGTACCAGCAGCTTCGGTCAGTTCTACGAGCAGTATTTC.

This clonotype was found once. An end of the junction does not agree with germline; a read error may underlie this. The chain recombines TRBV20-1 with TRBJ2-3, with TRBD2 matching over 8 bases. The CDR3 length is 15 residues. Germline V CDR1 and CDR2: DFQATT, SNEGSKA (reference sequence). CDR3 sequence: CNARDSGGAQDTQYF. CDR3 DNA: TGCAATGCTAGAGATTCGGGGGGGGCTCAGGATACACAGTATTTT.

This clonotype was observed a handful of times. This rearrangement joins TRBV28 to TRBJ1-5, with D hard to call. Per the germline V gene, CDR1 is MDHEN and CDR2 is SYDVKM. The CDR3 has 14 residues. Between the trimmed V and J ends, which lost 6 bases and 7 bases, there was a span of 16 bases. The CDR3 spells CASSPTNGEQPQHF. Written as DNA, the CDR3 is TGTGCCAGCAGCCCCACCAACGGGGAACAGCCCCAGCATTTT.

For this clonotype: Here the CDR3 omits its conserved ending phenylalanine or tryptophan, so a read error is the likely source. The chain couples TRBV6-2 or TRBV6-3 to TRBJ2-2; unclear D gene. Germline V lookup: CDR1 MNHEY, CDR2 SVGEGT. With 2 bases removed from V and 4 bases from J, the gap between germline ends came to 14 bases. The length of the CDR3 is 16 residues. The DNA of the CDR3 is TGTGCCAGCAGTTACCGCCAAAAGGGTGGCACCGGGGAGCTGTTTCTT. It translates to CASSYRQKGGTGELFL.

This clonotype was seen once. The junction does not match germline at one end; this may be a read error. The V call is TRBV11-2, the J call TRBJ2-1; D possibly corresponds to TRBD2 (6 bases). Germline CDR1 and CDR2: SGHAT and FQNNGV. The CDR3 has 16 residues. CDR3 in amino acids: CASSPGTGSSYNEQFF. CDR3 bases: TGTGCTAGCAGTCCTGGGACTGGGAGCTCCTACAATGAGCAGTTCTTC.

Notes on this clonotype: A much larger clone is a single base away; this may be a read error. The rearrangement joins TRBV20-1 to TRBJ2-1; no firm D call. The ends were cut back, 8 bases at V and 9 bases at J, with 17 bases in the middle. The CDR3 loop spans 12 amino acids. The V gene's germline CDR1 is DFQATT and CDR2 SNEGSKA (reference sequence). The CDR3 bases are TGCAGTCTAACCCCCAGCCGCAGTGAGCAGTTCTTC. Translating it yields CSLTPSRSEQFF.

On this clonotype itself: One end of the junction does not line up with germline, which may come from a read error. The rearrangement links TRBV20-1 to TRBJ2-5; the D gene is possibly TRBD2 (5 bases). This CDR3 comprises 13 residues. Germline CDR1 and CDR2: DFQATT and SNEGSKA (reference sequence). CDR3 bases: TGCAGTACTAGAGTAGGGCACCAAGAGACCCAGTACTTC. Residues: CSTRVGHQETQYF.

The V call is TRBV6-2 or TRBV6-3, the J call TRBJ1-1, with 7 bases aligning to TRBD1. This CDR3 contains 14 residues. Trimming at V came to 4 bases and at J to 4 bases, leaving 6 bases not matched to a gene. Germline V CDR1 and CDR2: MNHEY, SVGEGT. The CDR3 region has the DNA TGTGCCAGCAGTTTACAAACAGGGGCCACTGAAGCTTTCTTT. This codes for CASSLQTGATEAFF.

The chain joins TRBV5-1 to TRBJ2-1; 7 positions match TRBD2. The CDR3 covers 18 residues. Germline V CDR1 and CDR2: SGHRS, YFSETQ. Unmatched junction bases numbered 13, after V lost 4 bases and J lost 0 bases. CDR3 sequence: CASSPRTRSGPSYNEQFF. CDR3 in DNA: TGCGCCAGCAGCCCACGGACTAGATCGGGCCCCTCCTACAATGAGCAGTTCTTC.

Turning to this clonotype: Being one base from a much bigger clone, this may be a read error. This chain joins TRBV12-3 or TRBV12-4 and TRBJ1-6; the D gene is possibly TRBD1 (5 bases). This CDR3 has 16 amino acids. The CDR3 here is CASRYGRAMNNSPLYF. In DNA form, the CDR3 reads TGTGCCAGCAGATATGGCAGGGCGATGAATAATTCACCCCTCTACTTT.

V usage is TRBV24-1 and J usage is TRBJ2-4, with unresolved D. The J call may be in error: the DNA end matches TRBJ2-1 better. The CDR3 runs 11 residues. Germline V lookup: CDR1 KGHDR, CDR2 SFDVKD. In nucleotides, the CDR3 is TGTGCCACCAGTGTTTTAAACATTCAGTTCTTC. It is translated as CATSVLNIQFF.

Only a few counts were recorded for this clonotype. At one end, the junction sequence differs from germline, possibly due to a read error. The CDR3 nucleotides are TGTGCCAGTAGCTTAGGAGGTGGGACTATCACAGATATGCAGTATTTT. It specifies CASSLGGGTITDMQYF. The gene calls are TRBV11-2 and TRBJ2-3; 7 bases are shared with TRBD2. Germline values: CDR1 SGHAT, CDR2 FQNNGV. The CDR3 runs to 16 residues.